The 4 T cell receptor beta chains below all came from one sample that was sequenced in a study of regulatory T cells in long-lasting Graves disease. For TCR beta, libraries came from iRepertoire HTBI primers and Arm-PCR of CDR3 regions. TCRdb reprocessed the multiplex PCR reads with MiXCR, giving one entry per CDR3 protein. The sample holds about 380,000 distinct CDR3 sequences, about 14% seen once. As for time point: newly diagnosed GD, antithyroid drugs for less than 3 months. There was RNA extracted from PBMCs, and the TCR library was made from it. The sequencing here drew on peripheral blood mononuclear cells (PBMCs), taken at new diagnosis, from a patient treated with antithyroid drugs. The receptors stem from a female donor with Graves disease.

This clonotype was detected many times. The V call is TRBV11-2, the J call TRBJ2-3; D gene uncertain. The CDR3 runs 15 residues. V was pared by 5 bases and J by 6 bases, with 18 bases between. CDR1 is SGHAT, CDR2 FQNNGV, per germline. In DNA form, the CDR3 reads TGTGCCAGCAGCCTCCCACGCACCGGCCCGGATACGCAGTATTTT. Encoded protein: CASSLPRTGPDTQYF.

A note on this clonotype: Here the CDR3 omits its conserved ending phenylalanine or tryptophan, so a read error is the likely source. The V and J genes are TRBV3-1 and TRBJ1-2; D is possibly TRBD1 (6 bases). The V end lost 0 bases, the J end lost 3 bases, and 11 bases lay between the germline ends. This CDR3 spans 15 amino acids. CDR1 and CDR2 (germline): LGHDT, YNNKEL (reference sequence). DNA for the CDR3: TGTGCCAGCAGCCAAGAGGCCAGGGGAGACTATGGCTACACCATC. Protein sequence: CASSQEARGDYGYTI.

This clonotype was seen repeatedly, ten times or more. The rearrangement links TRBV12-3 or TRBV12-4 to TRBJ2-3, with D perhaps matching TRBD1 or TRBD2 (5 bases each). CDR3 length: 14 amino acids. Trimming removed 3 bases from V and 1 base from J, with 8 bases in between. CDR3: CASSLGVRTDTQYF. The CDR3 region has the DNA TGTGCCAGCAGTTTGGGGGTTCGCACAGATACGCAGTATTTT.

In its sample, this clonotype was seen a few times. The V call is TRBV7-9, the J call TRBJ2-7; TRBD2 might be the D (6 bases). The CDR3 contains 13 residues. V lost 8 bases and J 0 bases, leaving 11 bases between the germline ends. Germline values: CDR1 SEHNR, CDR2 FQNEAQ (reference sequence). The CDR3 sequence: CASLGRNSYEQYF. CDR3 nucleotide sequence: TGTGCCAGCCTGGGGAGGAACTCCTACGAGCAGTACTTC.